The clone carrying this TCR beta chain was detected only a few times. Its target is not known. Germline is not matched at one junction end, which may reflect a read error. Tagging with unique molecular identifiers was a feature of the TCR beta cDNA libraries. It was from about 0.94 to 9.7 million T cells that some 500,000 cDNA molecules came. TCRdb used MiXCR to reprocess the PCR reads, holding one entry per CDR3 protein. Altogether 350,000 to 500,000 distinct CDR3 sequences are present, about 39% being singletons, with the ten largest covering around 8%. The sample belongs to a study of post-analysis software for immune sequencing data. Study background: Relapsing-remitting, secondary progressive and progressive-relapsing forms made up the multiple sclerosis disease courses.

Germline loops: CDR1 SEHNR, CDR2 FQNEAQ (reference sequence). The CDR3 spans 14 residues. General observations from the study: Comparison with controls showed significantly lower normalized Chao1 diversity in multiple sclerosis patients. The five TRBV segments detected at higher frequency in patients than in controls included TRBV5-6, TRBV5-1 and TRBV20-1. Those samples that were prepared in the same batch co-clustered strongly by F measure.

The chain recombines TRBV7-9 with TRBJ2-5; no clear D. The clonotype originates from a girl aged 2 to 9 with multiple sclerosis. The source material was blood. This chain's CDR3 is CVSNQKAFQETQYF. CDR3 bases: TGTGTCAGCAACCAAAAGGCTTTCCAAGAGACCCAGTACTTC.